The clone carrying this T cell receptor (beta chain) was counted once. Sequenced by immunoSEQ multiplex PCR; TCRdb stores in-frame clones only, minus some. The table lists hundreds of thousands of clones, around nine tenths of them singletons. The sample is drawn from a study of blood T cell repertoires in COVID-19. Across the study: Nucleic acid was either cDNA or gDNA, and it came from T cells, B-cell-depleted T cells, or PBMCs.

V lost 6 bases, J lost 0 bases, and 4 bases stayed unmatched. Germline V gene lookup returns CDR1 MNHEY and CDR2 SVGEGT. The CDR3 totals 14 residues. The chain is built from TRBV6-2 or TRBV6-3 and TRBJ1-1, with TRBD1 identical over 7 bases. The source of this sequence is a woman aged 40-49 years who had recovered from COVID-19. Sequenced: PBMCs or T cells enriched from blood (not recorded which). The CDR3 nucleotides are TGTGCCAGCAGCCGCGACAGGGTGAACACTGAAGCTTTCTTT. Translated, it gives CASSRDRVNTEAFF.